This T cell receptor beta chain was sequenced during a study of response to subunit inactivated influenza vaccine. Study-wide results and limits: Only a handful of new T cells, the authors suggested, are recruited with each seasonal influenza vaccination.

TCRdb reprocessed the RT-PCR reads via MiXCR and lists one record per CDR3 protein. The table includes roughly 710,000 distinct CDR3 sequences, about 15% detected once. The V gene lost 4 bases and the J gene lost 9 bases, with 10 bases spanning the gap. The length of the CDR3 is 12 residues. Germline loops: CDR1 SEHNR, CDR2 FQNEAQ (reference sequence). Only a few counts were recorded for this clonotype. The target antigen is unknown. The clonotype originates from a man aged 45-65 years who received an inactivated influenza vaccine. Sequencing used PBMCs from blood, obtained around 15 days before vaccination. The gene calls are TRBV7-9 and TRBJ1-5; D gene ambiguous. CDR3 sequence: CASSSSEGPQHF. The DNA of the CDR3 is TGTGCCAGCAGCTCCTCTGAGGGGCCCCAGCATTTT.